One and the same sample provided the 7 T cell receptor beta chains below, sequenced in a study of blood T cell repertoires in COVID-19. Profiling relied on immunoSEQ multiplex PCR, and the TCRdb table lists in-frame clones only, not all of them. The table includes around 99,000 clones, around 84% detected once. Material: peripheral blood. The origin of the receptors is a woman aged 80 or older with active or convalescent COVID-19.

This chain uses TRBV2 with TRBJ1-4; D may be TRBD1 (5 bases). The CDR3 length is 14 residues. The germline V gene encodes CDR1 SNHLY and CDR2 FYNNEI. V lost 4 bases and J 4 bases, leaving 10 bases between the germline ends. The CDR3 DNA reads as TGTGCCAGCAGTGGGGGCAGGGTTAATGAAAAACTGTTTTTT. It codes for CASSGGRVNEKLFF.

The chain is built from TRBV6-5 and TRBJ1-6; 9 positions agree with TRBD1. In germline, CDR1 is MNHEY, CDR2 SVGAGI. J was trimmed by 8 bases and V by 8 bases; bases with no gene match: 7. This CDR3 is built from 14 residues. In nucleotides, the CDR3 is TGTGCCAGCCTTCCTACAGGGGGCGATTCACCCCTCCACTTT. Protein product: CASLPTGGDSPLHF.

The rearrangement uses TRBV12-3 or TRBV12-4 and TRBJ2-7; no firm D call. The CDR3 loop spans 13 amino acids. V was shortened by 5 bases and J by 5 bases, with 13 bases between the two germline ends. CDR3 coding DNA: TGTGCCAGCAGTCCGATTACAGCCAACGAGCAGTACTTC. Its protein is CASSPITANEQYF.

The V call is TRBV29-1, the J call TRBJ2-1; 16 bases align to TRBD2. Germline lookup yields CDR1 SQVTM and CDR2 ANQGSEA. The length of the CDR3 is 14 residues. Germline trimming cut 4 bases from V and 9 bases from J; bases unmatched to any gene: 3. CDR3 sequence: CSVGGTSGRGEQFF. DNA of the CDR3: TGCAGCGTTGGAGGGACTAGCGGGAGGGGTGAGCAGTTCTTC.

This clone was recorded a few times. V and J are TRBV27 and TRBJ2-2, with D perhaps TRBD1 (5 bases). This CDR3 region has 17 residues. Germline lookup yields CDR1 MNHEY and CDR2 SMNVEV (reference sequence). Between the trimmed V and J ends, which lost 5 bases and 1 base, there was a span of 17 bases. CDR3 bases: TGTGCCAGCAGTCAAAGCCTTGACAGCATGAACACCGGGGAGCTGTTTTTT. Translation: CASSQSLDSMNTGELFF.

The chain employs TRBV24-1 and TRBJ1-1, with D possibly matching TRBD1 (6 bases). Per the germline V gene, CDR1 is KGHDR and CDR2 is SFDVKD. The CDR3 is 14 amino acids. The V end was cut by 5 bases, the J end by 7 bases, with 16 bases between. The CDR3 DNA reads TGTGCCACCAGTGGGAGAACAGGGTTGGGTGAAGCTTTCTTT. Translating gives CATSGRTGLGEAFF.

The V and J genes are TRBV6-6 and TRBJ2-3; TRBD1 agrees at 7 bases. In germline, CDR1 is MNHNY, CDR2 SVGAGI (reference sequence). The CDR3 covers 14 residues. Losses at the gene ends were 2 bases for V and 10 bases for J; bases not matched to a gene: 9. The CDR3 loop is CASSYGLAQGAQYF. As DNA, the CDR3 is TGTGCCAGCAGTTACGGGCTGGCGCAGGGGGCGCAGTATTTT.